This T cell receptor beta chain came from a study of regulatory T cells in long-lasting Graves disease. Time point in this sample: newly diagnosed GD, antithyroid drugs for less than 3 months. Preparation of the TCR library used RNA extracted from PBMCs. This clonotype appeared a few times. iRepertoire HTBI primers and Arm-PCR of CDR3 regions built TCR beta libraries. TCRdb reanalysed the multiplex PCR reads using MiXCR and keeps one entry per CDR3 protein. The table shows approximately 470,000 distinct CDR3 sequences, with roughly 17% occurring only once. Germline loops: CDR1 SGHKS, CDR2 YYEKEE (reference sequence). This CDR3 region has 16 residues. With 4 bases clipped from V and 5 bases from J, the junction kept 9 bases outside the gene matches. These data were also reused for a study on T cells in Graves' hyperthyroidism and ophthalmopathy.

The clonotype was recovered from a man aged 40-50 years with Graves disease. The chain combines TRBV5-5 with TRBJ2-1; 10 nucleotides match TRBD2. The specimen was peripheral blood mononuclear cells (PBMCs), collected at new diagnosis, from a patient treated with antithyroid drugs. The CDR3 sequence: CASSPSLAGENNEQFF. In DNA form, the CDR3 reads TGTGCCAGCAGCCCATCCCTAGCGGGAGAGAACAATGAGCAGTTCTTC. Using reference TRBV5-5 and TRBJ2-1 for the parts outside the CDR3, the full variable domain is DAGVTQSPTHLIKTRGQQVTLRCSPISGHKSVSWYQQVLGQGPQFIFQYYEKEERGRGNFPDRFSARQFPNYSSELNVNALLLGDSALYLCASSPSLAGENNEQFFGPGTRLTVL.